These 23 T cell receptor beta chains came from one sample sequenced in a study of blood T cell repertoires in COVID-19. Produced via immunoSEQ multiplex PCR; TCRdb's table is partial and in-frame only. The sample gives around 250,000 clones, roughly 83% of which show up once; more than 9% is in the top ten. Sample: peripheral blood. These receptors originate from a man at least 80 years old with acute or convalescent COVID-19.

Written as DNA, the CDR3 is TGTGCCATCAGATCGGGGGAGGGATGGTCCAATGAGCAGTTCTTC. Translation gives CAIRSGEGWSNEQFF. The chain uses TRBV10-3 and TRBJ2-1; 7 positions match TRBD2. Germline values: CDR1 ENHRY, CDR2 SYGVKD. CDR3 length equals 15 residues. With V trimmed by 6 bases and J by 6 bases, 11 bases remained unmatched.

The rearrangement links TRBV19 to TRBJ2-2; D gene unclear. Germline-derived CDR1 and CDR2 are LNHDA and SQIVND (reference sequence). V was cut by 1 base and J by 1 base, with 7 bases left in between. CDR3 length: 15 amino acids. This chain's CDR3 is CASSIGAGNTGELFF. Written as DNA, the CDR3 is TGTGCCAGTAGTATAGGCGCCGGGAACACCGGGGAGCTGTTTTTT.

This chain links TRBV5-4 with TRBJ2-1; 7 bases match TRBD1. Trimming cost V 4 bases and J 1 base; bases outside gene matches: 2. Per germline, CDR1 SGHNT and CDR2 YYREEE (reference sequence). CDR3 length: 14 residues. CDR3 sequence (DNA): TGTGCCAGCAGCCCGGGACAGTCCTACAATGAGCAGTTCTTC. It encodes CASSPGQSYNEQFF.

The chain couples TRBV6-2 or TRBV6-3 to TRBJ2-1; the D gene is possibly TRBD2 (6 bases). Per germline, CDR1 MNHEY and CDR2 SVGEGT. This CDR3 spans 15 amino acids. Trimming stripped 6 bases from V and 4 bases from J, with 16 bases between. CDR3 nucleotide sequence: TGTGCCAGCAGCGAGACGGACGGGGGTTACAATGAGCAGTTCTTC. Translated: CASSETDGGYNEQFF.

The chain links TRBV6-5 to TRBJ2-7; 8 bases line up with TRBD1. V lost 8 bases, J lost 2 bases, and 8 bases stayed unmatched. The germline CDR1 and CDR2 sequences are MNHEY and SVGAGI. The length of the CDR3 is 14 residues. The CDR3, as DNA: TGTGCCAGCCTAGGGACAGGAGCACCCTACGAGCAGTACTTC. Translation: CASLGTGAPYEQYF.

V gene TRBV6-6 combines with J gene TRBJ2-2, with 9 positions matching TRBD1. Germline lookup yields CDR1 MNHNY and CDR2 SVGAGI (reference sequence). The CDR3 length is 15 residues. J was trimmed by 6 bases and V by 6 bases; bases with no gene match: 8. CDR3 amino acids: CASRTGTGIAGELFF. DNA of the CDR3: TGTGCCAGCAGGACCGGGACAGGGATCGCCGGGGAGCTGTTTTTT.

The chain couples TRBV19 to TRBJ2-2; TRBD1 is a possible D gene (5 bases). Germline CDR1 LNHDA, CDR2 SQIVND (reference sequence). This CDR3 spans 14 amino acids. Between the trimmed V and J ends, which lost 5 bases and 7 bases, there was a span of 14 bases. CDR3 loop: CASSFGEGVGELFF. The CDR3, as DNA: TGTGCCAGTAGTTTTGGGGAAGGGGTCGGGGAGCTGTTTTTT.

The chain links TRBV5-6 to TRBJ2-7, with 11 nucleotides matching TRBD2. This CDR3 region has 16 residues. V lost 1 base, J lost 4 bases, and 7 bases stayed unmatched. CDR1 is SGHDT, CDR2 YYEEEE, per germline. The CDR3 DNA sequence: TGTGCCAGCAGCTTGACTAGCGGGAGAAAGAGGTACGAGCAGTACTTC. As protein: CASSLTSGRKRYEQYF.

The chain employs TRBV6-5 and TRBJ1-3; D remains ambiguous. The V and J ends lost 9 bases and 2 bases respectively, with 14 bases between them. The CDR3 is made up of 14 amino acids. CDR1 and CDR2 (germline): MNHEY, SVGAGI. For the CDR3, the DNA is TGTGCCAGTCGTCCGGGTCTGCCTGGAAACACCATATATTTT. This codes for CASRPGLPGNTIYF.

The chain links TRBV24-1 to TRBJ2-5; 7 nucleotides line up with TRBD2. Unmatched junction bases numbered 11, after V lost 4 bases and J lost 4 bases. The CDR3 contains 16 residues. Germline CDR1 reads KGHDR; CDR2 reads SFDVKD. The CDR3 DNA sequence: TGTGCCACCAGTGACCCCGGACTAGGTATCTCAGAGACCCAGTACTTC. This codes for CATSDPGLGISETQYF.

This rearrangement joins TRBV6-5 to TRBJ1-5, with D possibly matching TRBD1 (5 bases). Per the germline V gene, CDR1 is MNHEY and CDR2 is SVGAGI. The ends were cut back, 2 bases at V and 4 bases at J, with 6 bases in the middle. The CDR3 has 13 amino acids. Written as DNA, the CDR3 is TGTGCCAGCAGTTACGGGACTAATCAGCCCCAGCATTTT. It yields the protein CASSYGTNQPQHF.

This clone has only a few counts. This chain links TRBV7-8 with TRBJ2-1; 8 bases agree with TRBD1. The CDR3 extends over 15 amino acids. J lost 6 bases, V lost 4 bases, and 8 bases had no gene match. Germline V gives CDR1 SGHVS, CDR2 FQNEAQ. The CDR3 bases are TGTGCCAGCAGCTCGTCCTGGACAGGGCGCAATGAGCAGTTCTTC. Its translation: CASSSSWTGRNEQFF.

Notes on this clone: Other nucleotide sequences from this sample produce the same CDR3. This chain joins TRBV7-2 and TRBJ2-7; D is ambiguous. This CDR3 is 13 amino acids long. Looked up from germline, CDR1 is SGHTA and CDR2 is FQGNSA. The germline V and J ends were trimmed by 1 base and 4 bases, with 8 bases remaining between them. The CDR3 coding sequence is TGTGCCAGCAGCTTAGATCGGTCTTACGAGCAGTACTTC. Encoded protein: CASSLDRSYEQYF. The whole variable domain, remainder taken from reference TRBV7-2 and TRBJ2-7, is GAGVSQSPSNKVTEKGKDVELRCDPISGHTALYWYRQSLGQGLEFLIYFQGNSAPDKSGLPSDRFSAERTGGSVSTLTIQRTQQEDSAVYLCASSLDRSYEQYFGPGTRLTVT.

The V and J genes are TRBV5-1 and TRBJ2-7, with D possibly matching TRBD2 (5 bases). CDR3 length equals 14 residues. The V end was cut by 7 bases, the J end by 3 bases, with 17 bases between. The germline gives CDR1 SGHRS, CDR2 YFSETQ. The DNA of the CDR3 is TGCGCCAGCCGCCCCCCTGGAGGTGTCTACGAGCAGTACTTC. As protein: CASRPPGGVYEQYF. The full variable domain, its missing parts supplied by reference TRBV5-1 and TRBJ2-7, is KAGVTQTPRYLIKTRGQQVTLSCSPISGHRSVSWYQQTPGQGLQFLFEYFSETQRNKGNFPGRFSGRQFSNSRSEMNVSTLELGDSALYLCASRPPGGVYEQYFGPGTRLTVT.

In this sample, this clone turned up once. The rearrangement links TRBV28 to TRBJ1-1; 7 nucleotides align to TRBD1. The CDR3 is 14 residues long. J lost 1 base, V lost 2 bases, and 1 base had no gene match. CDR1 and CDR2 (germline): MDHEN, SYDVKM. CDR3 in amino acids: CASSLAGGNTEAFF. The CDR3 nucleotides are TGTGCCAGCAGTTTAGCAGGGGGGAACACTGAAGCTTTCTTT.

The chain employs TRBV28 and TRBJ2-5; 10 nucleotides agree with TRBD2. CDR1 and CDR2 (germline): MDHEN, SYDVKM. The CDR3 is made up of 13 amino acids. Trimming cost V 6 bases and J 6 bases; bases outside gene matches: 4. The CDR3 nucleotides are TGTGCCAGCAGCCTAGCGGGAGTGAAGACCCAGTACTTC. Protein product: CASSLAGVKTQYF.

The V gene is TRBV2, the J gene TRBJ1-2; weak D call: TRBD1 (6 bases). CDR1 and CDR2 from the germline V gene are SNHLY and FYNNEI. V dropped 4 bases and J dropped 6 bases, with 12 bases sitting between them. This CDR3 has 13 residues. This chain's CDR3 is CASSVRAGDGYTF. Written as DNA, the CDR3 is TGTGCCAGCAGTGTTAGGGCAGGGGATGGCTACACCTTC.

This rearrangement joins TRBV24-1 to TRBJ2-2; TRBD1 matches at 9 bases. The CDR3 totals 16 residues. Germline trimming cut 4 bases from V and 1 base from J; bases unmatched to any gene: 3. Per germline, CDR1 KGHDR and CDR2 SFDVKD. CDR3 amino acids: CATSEQGAGNTGELFF. CDR3 coding DNA: TGTGCCACCAGTGAACAGGGGGCGGGGAACACCGGGGAGCTGTTTTTT.

The V and J genes are TRBV5-1 and TRBJ1-1, with 10 bases identical to TRBD1. The germline gives CDR1 SGHRS, CDR2 YFSETQ. Trimming cost V 6 bases and J 5 bases; bases outside gene matches: 7. The CDR3 length is 14 residues. The CDR3 DNA is TGCGCCAGCACGCTCCGGACAGGGGGTACTGAAGCTTTCTTT. This encodes CASTLRTGGTEAFF.

The chain carries TRBV7-2 and TRBJ1-5, with D perhaps matching TRBD1 (5 bases). CDR1 and CDR2 (germline): SGHTA, FQGNSA. With 5 bases removed from V and 1 base from J, the gap between germline ends came to 12 bases. The CDR3 contains 15 residues. CDR3 in amino acids: CASSPMGGSNQPQHF. CDR3 in DNA: TGTGCCAGCAGCCCTATGGGGGGAAGCAATCAGCCCCAGCATTTT. Drawing the rest from reference TRBV7-2 and TRBJ1-5, the complete variable domain is GAGVSQSPSNKVTEKGKDVELRCDPISGHTALYWYRQSLGQGLEFLIYFQGNSAPDKSGLPSDRFSAERTGGSVSTLTIQRTQQEDSAVYLCASSPMGGSNQPQHFGDGTRLSIL.

V is TRBV12-3 or TRBV12-4 and J is TRBJ1-3, with D tentatively TRBD1 (5 bases). CDR3 length equals 13 residues. The V end was cut by 5 bases, the J end by 3 bases, with 8 bases between. CDR3 bases: TGTGCCAGCAGTCCGACAGTTGGAAACACCATATATTTT. It encodes CASSPTVGNTIYF.

The chain couples TRBV15 to TRBJ1-1; D is undetermined. Germline assignment: CDR1 LNHNV and CDR2 YYDKDF (reference sequence). Trimming pared 3 bases from V and 2 bases from J, leaving 16 bases between. The CDR3 contains 16 residues. CDR3: CATSRTGRGLNTEAFF. The CDR3 coding sequence is TGTGCCACCAGCAGGACCGGACGGGGATTAAACACTGAAGCTTTCTTT.

The chain recombines TRBV28 with TRBJ2-1; a possible D gene is TRBD2 (5 bases). CDR3 length: 16 residues. Germline V CDR1 and CDR2: MDHEN, SYDVKM. The V gene lost 2 bases and the J gene lost 3 bases, with 14 bases spanning the gap. The CDR3 DNA follows: TGTGCCAGCAGTTTAGGTTCTAGCTTAGTCTACAATGAGCAGTTCTTC. Translated: CASSLGSSLVYNEQFF.